This T cell receptor (beta chain) was captured by sequencing in a study of identical twins (dated by TCRdb to 2015 to 2016). Describing the broader study: TCR alpha and beta repertoires from monozygotic twins, unrelated adults of various ages and cord blood were deep-sequenced to test whether fetal clonotypes persist. Replicate twin experiments were performed at different times using different library preparation protocols to rule out contamination. Overall study results and their limits: In beta out-of-frame sequences, excess twin sharing was weaker, because having fewer shared sequences lowered the signal-to-noise ratio. Compared with coincidental sharing between unrelated individuals, an excess of low generation-probability sequences was observed among out-of-frame TCR alpha sequences shared between twins. Recombination models systematically underestimated out-of-frame TCR alpha sharing in monozygotic twins but agreed with sharing between unrelated individuals. Invariant T cells such as MAIT and iNKT could partly confound zero-insertion analyses, though diverse VJ usage argued against this for most clonotypes. Abundant cord blood beta clonotypes carried fewer insertions; young adult naive repertoires showed a weaker similar trend, while memory repertoires showed none. Because the same donors could not be followed over many years, the conclusions depended on cross-sectional statistical analysis.

Only healthy Caucasian donors were included. Using Miltenyi CD45RO+ enrichment and human naive T-cell isolation kits, memory (CD45RO+) and naive T cells were isolated from PBMC. Receptor libraries were prepared by 5' RACE. This sample was sequenced with an Illumina HiSeq 2000. Template switching added a universal primer binding site, and the final cDNA carried a unique molecular identifier that allowed TCR cDNA molecules to be counted accurately. First-strand cDNA for TCR alpha and beta chains was synthesized from specific primers in the conserved constant-segment region. To control for contamination, every cDNA library carried two barcodes: a SMART-Mk sample barcode plus Illumina barcodes. TruSeq adapter sequences along with Illumina sample barcodes were introduced in two successive PCR steps. TCR alpha and beta cDNA libraries were sequenced on the Illumina HiSeq platform with custom primers. Processing in the source paper ran as follows. Unique molecular identifiers were extracted from raw reads with MiGEC, and CDR3 positions were determined with MiXCR. Recombination models were inferred per individual with the repgenHMM and IGoR tools using an EM algorithm. The tcR package in R was used for shared clonotype analysis, with sharing normalized by the product of cloneset sizes. To study raw recombination without the effects of thymic and clonal selection, out-of-frame nonproductive sequences were analyzed. TCRdb took the public reads, trimmed them with fastp at Q25, ran MiXCR for clone calling and kept in-frame beta chains. Rows are unified per CDR3 protein, each entry keeping the most common DNA and genes. The V and J calls and clone size are TCRdb's, not the authors'. This sample holds around 100,000 distinct CDR3 sequences; 5.9% were observed only once. Approximately 12% of the sample lies in the top ten.

Here V drops 3 bases and J drops 9 bases, and the junction holds 11 bases not matched to any gene. Including cysteine and phenylalanine, the CDR3 has 16 amino acids. The read is trimmed to its CDR3 DNA, 48 bases read in frame from base 1. Many counts were recorded for this clonotype. Its antigen is currently not known. The record has no base qualities; no much larger clone is one base away. Sequenced sample: memory T cells sorted from blood. According to the study, the label for this sample's cell subset or site signals: CD45RO+ enriched T cells. The sequence derives from a woman aged 45-65 years in good health. The V gene is TRBV12-3 or TRBV12-4 and the J gene is TRBJ2-1, with TRBD1 identical over 10 junction bases. The CDR3 is CASSLPGGQGYGEQFF. The sequenced DNA is TGTGCCAGCAGTTTGCCAGGGGGACAGGGGTACGGTGAGCAGTTCTTC.